A single TCR beta chain is shown here with its context. The sample belongs to a study of CD8 T cells in Susac syndrome. The germline V gene has CDR1 SGHTA and CDR2 FQGNSA. CDR3 length: 17 residues. The V and J ends lost 5 bases and 1 base, in that order; junction bases with no gene match: 12. Random hexamers were used to reverse transcribe an amount of about 0.45 to 1 ug RNA. immunoSEQ multiplex PCR amplified TCR beta CDR3 across 54 Vbeta, 13 Jbeta. TCRdb processed the immunoSEQ multiplex PCR reads anew with MiXCR; each CDR3 protein has one entry. The table shows roughly 120,000 distinct CDR3 sequences, with about 95% occurring only once.

Sequenced sample: CD4+ T cells from PBMCs. The rearrangement links TRBV7-2 to TRBJ2-7; the match to TRBD1 covers 9 bases. The sequence was collected from a human donor in good health. For the CDR3, the DNA is TGTGCCAGCAGCCGAGGGCCCCCCGGGACAGGGTCCTACGAGCAGTACTTC. This codes for CASSRGPPGTGSYEQYF.